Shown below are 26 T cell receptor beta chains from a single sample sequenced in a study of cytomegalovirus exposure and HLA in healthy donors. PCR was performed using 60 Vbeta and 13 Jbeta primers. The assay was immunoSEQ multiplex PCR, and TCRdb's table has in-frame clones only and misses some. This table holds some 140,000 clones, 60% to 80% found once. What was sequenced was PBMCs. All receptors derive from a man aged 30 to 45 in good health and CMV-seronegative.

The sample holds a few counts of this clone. CDR3 residues: CASGGREGRKDEQFF. CDR3 bases: TGTGCCAGCGGGGGGCGGGAGGGCCGTAAGGATGAGCAGTTCTTC. The gene calls are TRBV25-1 and TRBJ2-1; 9 positions agree with TRBD2. This CDR3 is 15 amino acids long. The trim removed 8 bases at V and 8 bases at J, leaving 13 bases unmatched. The germline V gene has CDR1 MGHDK and CDR2 SYGVNS.

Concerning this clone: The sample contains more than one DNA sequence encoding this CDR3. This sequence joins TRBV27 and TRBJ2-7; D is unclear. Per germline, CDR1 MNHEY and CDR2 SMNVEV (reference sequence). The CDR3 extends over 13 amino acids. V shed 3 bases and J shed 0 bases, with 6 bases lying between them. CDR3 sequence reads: CASSFSGSYEQYF. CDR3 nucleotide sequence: TGTGCCAGCAGTTTTTCGGGCTCCTACGAGCAGTACTTC.

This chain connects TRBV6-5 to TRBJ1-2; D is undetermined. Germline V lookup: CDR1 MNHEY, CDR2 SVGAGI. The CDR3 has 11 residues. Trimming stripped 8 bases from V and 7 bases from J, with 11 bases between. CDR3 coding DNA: TGTGCCAGCGAACGAGGAGCTGGCTACACCTTC. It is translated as CASERGAGYTF.

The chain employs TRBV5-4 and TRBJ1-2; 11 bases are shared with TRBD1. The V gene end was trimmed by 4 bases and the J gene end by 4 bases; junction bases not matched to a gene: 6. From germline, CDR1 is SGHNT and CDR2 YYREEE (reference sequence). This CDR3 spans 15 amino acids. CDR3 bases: TGTGCCAGCAGCCGGACAGGGGGCTCCGGCTATGGCTACACCTTC. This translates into CASSRTGGSGYGYTF.

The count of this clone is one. The CDR3 DNA is TGTGCCAGCTCCCCCGAGGGCGCTAGCGGGAGAGATGAGCAGTTCTTC. This translates into CASSPEGASGRDEQFF. V is TRBV18 and J is TRBJ2-1; 10 nucleotides agree with TRBD2. Germline CDR1 KGHSH, CDR2 LQKENI. J lost 8 bases, V lost 6 bases, and 13 bases had no gene match. The CDR3 covers 16 residues. The whole variable domain, filled in from reference TRBV18 and TRBJ2-1, reads NAGVMQNPRHLVRRRGQEARLRCSPMKGHSHVYWYRQLPEEGLKFMVYLQKENIIDESGMPKERFSAEFPKEGPSILRIQQVVRGDSAAYFCASSPEGASGRDEQFFGPGTRLTVL.

The CDR3 bases are TGTGCCAGTAGCCCAAGACAGGGGGTAACCTACGAGCAGTACTTC. It codes for CASSPRQGVTYEQYF. The J gene is TRBJ2-7, the V gene TRBV19; the match to TRBD1 covers 9 bases. CDR1 and CDR2 (germline): LNHDA, SQIVND (reference sequence). V lost 6 bases and J lost 2; bases outside the gene matches: 8. This CDR3 contains 15 residues.

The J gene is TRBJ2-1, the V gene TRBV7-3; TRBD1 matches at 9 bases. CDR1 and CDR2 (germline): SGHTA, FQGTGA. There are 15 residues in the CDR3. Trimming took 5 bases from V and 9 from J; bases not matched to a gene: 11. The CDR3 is CASSPGTGRYGEQFF. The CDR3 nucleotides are TGTGCCAGCAGCCCCGGGACAGGGCGGTATGGTGAGCAGTTCTTC.

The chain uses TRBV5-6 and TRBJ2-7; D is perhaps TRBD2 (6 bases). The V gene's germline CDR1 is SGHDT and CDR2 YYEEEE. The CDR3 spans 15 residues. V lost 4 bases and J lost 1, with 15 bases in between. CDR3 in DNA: TGTGCCAGCAGCCGGACGGGACTTCGTTCCTACGAGCAGTACTTC. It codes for CASSRTGLRSYEQYF.

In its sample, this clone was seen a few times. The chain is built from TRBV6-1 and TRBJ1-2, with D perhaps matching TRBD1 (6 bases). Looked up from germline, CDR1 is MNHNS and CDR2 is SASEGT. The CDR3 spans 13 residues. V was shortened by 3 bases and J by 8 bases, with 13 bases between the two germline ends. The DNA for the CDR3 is TGTGCCAGCAGTGAGCTGGCAGGGGACGGCTACACCTTC. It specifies CASSELAGDGYTF.

CDR3 sequence reads: CASSLLTGLAGSYEQYF. The CDR3 bases are TGTGCCAGCAGCCTCCTTACAGGACTAGCGGGCTCCTACGAGCAGTACTTC. The chain is built from TRBV14 and TRBJ2-7, with TRBD2 matching 11 bases. V was clipped by 4 bases and J by 0 bases; unmatched bases: 8. Germline V CDR1 and CDR2: SGHDN, FVKESK. The CDR3 extends over 17 amino acids.

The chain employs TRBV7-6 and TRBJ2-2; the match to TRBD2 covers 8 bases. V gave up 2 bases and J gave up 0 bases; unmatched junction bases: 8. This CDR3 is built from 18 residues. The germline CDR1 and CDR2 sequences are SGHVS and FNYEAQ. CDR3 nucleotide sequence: TGTGCCAGCAGCTTATGGGTAGCGGGGCCTGCGAACACCGGGGAGCTGTTTTTT. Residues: CASSLWVAGPANTGELFF.

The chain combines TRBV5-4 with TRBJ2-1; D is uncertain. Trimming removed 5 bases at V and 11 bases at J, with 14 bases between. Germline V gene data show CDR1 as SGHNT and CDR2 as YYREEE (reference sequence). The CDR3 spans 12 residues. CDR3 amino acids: CASRQSNTQQFF. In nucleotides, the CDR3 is TGTGCCAGCAGACAGAGCAACACTCAGCAGTTCTTC.

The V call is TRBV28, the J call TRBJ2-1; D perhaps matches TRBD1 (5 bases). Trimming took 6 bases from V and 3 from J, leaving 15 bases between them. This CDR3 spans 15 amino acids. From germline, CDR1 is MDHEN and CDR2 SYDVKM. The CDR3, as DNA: TGTGCCAGCAGAGTTCGAAGGGGAAACTACAATGAGCAGTTCTTC. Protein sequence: CASRVRRGNYNEQFF.

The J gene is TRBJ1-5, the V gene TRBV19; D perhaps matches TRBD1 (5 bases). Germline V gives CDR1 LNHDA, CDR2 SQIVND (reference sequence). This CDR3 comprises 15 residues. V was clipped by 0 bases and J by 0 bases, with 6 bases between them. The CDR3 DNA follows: TGTGCCAGTAGTATAGAGGACATTAGCAATCAGCCCCAGCATTTT. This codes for CASSIEDISNQPQHF.

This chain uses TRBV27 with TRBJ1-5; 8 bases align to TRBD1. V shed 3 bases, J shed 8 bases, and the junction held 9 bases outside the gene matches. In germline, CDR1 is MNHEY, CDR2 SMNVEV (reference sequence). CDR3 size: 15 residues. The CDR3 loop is CASSFNRGGEEPQHF. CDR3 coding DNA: TGTGCCAGCAGTTTTAACAGGGGGGGGGAGGAGCCCCAGCATTTT.

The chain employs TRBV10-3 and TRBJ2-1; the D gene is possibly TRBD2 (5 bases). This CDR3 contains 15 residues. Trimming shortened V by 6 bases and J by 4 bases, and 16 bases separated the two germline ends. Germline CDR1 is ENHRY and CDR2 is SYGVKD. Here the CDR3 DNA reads TGTGCCATCAGCGCCGGGGAGACGCAATACAATGAGCAGTTCTTC. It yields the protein CAISAGETQYNEQFF.

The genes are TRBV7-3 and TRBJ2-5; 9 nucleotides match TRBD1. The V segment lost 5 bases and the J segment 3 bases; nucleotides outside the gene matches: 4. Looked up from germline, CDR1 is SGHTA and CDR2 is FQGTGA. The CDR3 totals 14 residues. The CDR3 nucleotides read TGTGCCAGCAGCGTTGGACAGGGGAAAGAGACCCAGTACTTC. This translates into CASSVGQGKETQYF.

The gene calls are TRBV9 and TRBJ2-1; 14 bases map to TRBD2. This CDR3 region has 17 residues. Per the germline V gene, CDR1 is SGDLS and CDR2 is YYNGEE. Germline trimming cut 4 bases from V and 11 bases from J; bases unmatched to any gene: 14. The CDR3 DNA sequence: TGTGCCAGCAGCAGCCCCCAGGGGACTAGCGGGAGAGGCAAGCAGTTCTTC. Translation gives CASSSPQGTSGRGKQFF. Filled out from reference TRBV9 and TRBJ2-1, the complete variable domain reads DSGVTQTPKHLITATGQRVTLRCSPRSGDLSVYWYQQSLDQGLQFLIQYYNGEERAKGNILERFSAQQFPDLHSELNLSSLELGDSALYFCASSSPQGTSGRGKQFFGPGTRLTVL.

The CDR3 spells CASSQTLERNYGYTF. The CDR3 DNA is TGCGCCAGCAGCCAAACGCTGGAGAGGAACTATGGCTACACCTTC. The chain combines TRBV4-1 with TRBJ1-2, with D hard to call. This CDR3 comprises 15 residues. Trimming shortened V by 2 bases and J by 2 bases, and 12 bases separated the two germline ends. Germline loops: CDR1 MGHRA, CDR2 YSYEKL.

The CDR3 sequence is CAISELTSPRETQYF. In DNA form, the CDR3 reads TGTGCCATCAGTGAGTTGACTAGCCCCAGGGAGACCCAGTACTTC. V gene TRBV10-3 combines with J gene TRBJ2-5, with 7 bases lining up with TRBD2. Looked up from germline, CDR1 is ENHRY and CDR2 is SYGVKD. Trimming at V came to 1 base and at J to 5 bases, leaving 7 bases not matched to a gene. The CDR3 has 15 amino acids.

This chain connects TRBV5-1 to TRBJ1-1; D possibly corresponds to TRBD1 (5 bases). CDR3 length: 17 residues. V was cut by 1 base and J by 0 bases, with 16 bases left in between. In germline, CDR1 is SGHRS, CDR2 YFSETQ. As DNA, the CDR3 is TGCGCCAGCAGCTTGAGTACAGGCCCGGCTATGAACACTGAAGCTTTCTTT. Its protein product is CASSLSTGPAMNTEAFF.

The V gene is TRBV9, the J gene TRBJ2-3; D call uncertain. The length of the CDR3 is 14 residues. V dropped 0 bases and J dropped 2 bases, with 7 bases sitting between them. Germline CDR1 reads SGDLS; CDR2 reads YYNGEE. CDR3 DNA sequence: TGTGCCAGCAGCGTAGGCCCAGACACAGATACGCAGTATTTT. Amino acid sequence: CASSVGPDTDTQYF. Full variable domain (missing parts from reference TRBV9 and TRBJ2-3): DSGVTQTPKHLITATGQRVTLRCSPRSGDLSVYWYQQSLDQGLQFLIQYYNGEERAKGNILERFSAQQFPDLHSELNLSSLELGDSALYFCASSVGPDTDTQYFGPGTRLTVL.

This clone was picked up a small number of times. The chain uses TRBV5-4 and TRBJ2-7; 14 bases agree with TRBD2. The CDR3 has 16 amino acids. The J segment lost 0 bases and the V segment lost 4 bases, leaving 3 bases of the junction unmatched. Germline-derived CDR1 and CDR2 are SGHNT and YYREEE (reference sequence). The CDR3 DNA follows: TGTGCCAGCAGCCCTGGGACTAGCGGGAGCTCCTACGAGCAGTACTTC. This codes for CASSPGTSGSSYEQYF.

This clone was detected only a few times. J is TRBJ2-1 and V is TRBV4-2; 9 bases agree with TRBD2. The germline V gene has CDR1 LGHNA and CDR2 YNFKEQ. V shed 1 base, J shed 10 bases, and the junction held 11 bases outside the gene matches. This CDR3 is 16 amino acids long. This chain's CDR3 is CASSQGVAGEPKEQFF. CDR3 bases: TGTGCCAGCAGCCAAGGGGTAGCGGGAGAGCCGAAAGAGCAGTTCTTC.

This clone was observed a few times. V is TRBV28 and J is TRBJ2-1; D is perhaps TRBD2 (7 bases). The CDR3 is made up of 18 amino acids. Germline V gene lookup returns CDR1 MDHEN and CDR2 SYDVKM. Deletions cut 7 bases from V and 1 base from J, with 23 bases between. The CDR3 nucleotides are TGTGCCAGCACCAGCTACCGAGGGGGAGGGCCATCCTACAATGAGCAGTTCTTC. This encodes CASTSYRGGGPSYNEQFF.

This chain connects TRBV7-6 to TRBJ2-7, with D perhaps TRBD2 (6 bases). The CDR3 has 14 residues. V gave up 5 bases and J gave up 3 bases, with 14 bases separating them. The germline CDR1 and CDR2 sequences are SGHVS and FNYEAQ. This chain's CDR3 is CASSPKRANYEQYF. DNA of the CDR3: TGTGCCAGCAGCCCTAAGCGGGCGAACTACGAGCAGTACTTC.